A selection of T cell receptor beta chains follows, all from one sample in a study of CD8 T cells in Susac syndrome. MiXCR, applied by TCRdb to the immunoSEQ multiplex PCR reads, yields one record per CDR3 protein. The table includes 200,000 or so distinct CDR3 sequences, 90% to 96% detected once. Source material: CD4+ T cells from PBMCs. The receptors come from a human donor with Susac syndrome. Each CDR3 is given with its conserved first and last residue. D genes are given only for firm matches.

V gene: TRBV29-1
J gene: TRBJ2-7
D gene: TRBD1
CDR3 protein: CSAGQVPYEQYF

V gene: TRBV29-1
J gene: TRBJ2-5
D gene: .
CDR3 protein: CSVDKAGTQETQYF

V gene: TRBV7-3
J gene: TRBJ2-3
D gene: TRBD2
CDR3 protein: CASSFRLAGETDTQYF

V gene: TRBV5-6
J gene: TRBJ2-7
D gene: .
CDR3 protein: CASSLGPGGIYEQYF

V gene: TRBV29-1
J gene: TRBJ2-3
D gene: .
CDR3 protein: CSVDGGGADTQYF

V gene: TRBV6-4
J gene: TRBJ1-2
D gene: .
CDR3 protein: CASSDEGTGGYTF

V gene: TRBV30
J gene: TRBJ2-3
D gene: .
CDR3 protein: CAWRAEATQYF

V gene: TRBV15
J gene: TRBJ2-1
D gene: TRBD1
CDR3 protein: CATRSPGQGAVGYEQFF

V gene: TRBV5-1
J gene: TRBJ2-2
D gene: .
CDR3 protein: CASSPLAVPNTGELFF

V gene: TRBV29-1
J gene: TRBJ2-7
D gene: TRBD2
CDR3 protein: CSAPGGGSYEQYF

V gene: TRBV5-1
J gene: TRBJ1-2
D gene: .
CDR3 protein: CASSLAGVGDGYTF

V gene: TRBV5-4
J gene: TRBJ1-6
D gene: .
CDR3 protein: CASSLDSGLAPLHF

V gene: TRBV30
J gene: TRBJ1-2
D gene: .
CDR3 protein: CAWSPVANYGYTF

V gene: TRBV5-1
J gene: TRBJ1-1
D gene: .
CDR3 protein: CASSYGQRNTEAFF

V gene: TRBV2
J gene: TRBJ1-2
D gene: .
CDR3 protein: CASSEDINYGYTF

V gene: TRBV16
J gene: TRBJ1-2
D gene: .
CDR3 protein: CASTPRGGNYGYTF

V gene: TRBV29-1
J gene: TRBJ1-2
D gene: .
CDR3 protein: CSVEEFYGYTF